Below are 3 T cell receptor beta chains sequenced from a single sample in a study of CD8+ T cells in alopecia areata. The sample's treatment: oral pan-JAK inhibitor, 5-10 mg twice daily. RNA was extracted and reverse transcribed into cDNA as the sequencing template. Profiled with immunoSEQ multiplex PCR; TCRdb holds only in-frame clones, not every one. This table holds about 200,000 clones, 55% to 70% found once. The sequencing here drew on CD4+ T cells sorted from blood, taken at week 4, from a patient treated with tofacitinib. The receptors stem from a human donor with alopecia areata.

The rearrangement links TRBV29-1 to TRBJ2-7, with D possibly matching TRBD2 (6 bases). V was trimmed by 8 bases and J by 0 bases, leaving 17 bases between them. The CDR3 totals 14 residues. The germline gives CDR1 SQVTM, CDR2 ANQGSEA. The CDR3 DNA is TGCAGCTCCTCCGGCGGGACGGGCTCCTACGAGCAGTACTTC. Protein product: CSSSGGTGSYEQYF.

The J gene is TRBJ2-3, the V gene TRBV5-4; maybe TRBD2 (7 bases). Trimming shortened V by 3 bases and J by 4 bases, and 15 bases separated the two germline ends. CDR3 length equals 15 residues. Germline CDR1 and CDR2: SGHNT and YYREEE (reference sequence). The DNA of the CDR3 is TGTGCCAGCAGCTCCCTCCACGGGGGGCCAGATACGCAGTATTTT. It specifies CASSSLHGGPDTQYF.

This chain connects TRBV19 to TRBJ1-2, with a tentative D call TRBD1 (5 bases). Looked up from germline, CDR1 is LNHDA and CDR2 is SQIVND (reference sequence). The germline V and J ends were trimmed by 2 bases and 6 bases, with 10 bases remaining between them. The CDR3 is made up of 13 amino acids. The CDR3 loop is CASSIQGDHGYTF. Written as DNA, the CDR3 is TGTGCCAGTAGTATACAGGGTGACCATGGCTACACCTTC.